The TCR beta chain described here comes from a study of shared clonotypes between healthy human individuals. Study summary: Aged 18 to 49, the donors were two women and a few men. Study findings and constraints: The study generally estimated greater richness for naive than memory subsets. Read depth was anticipated to influence clonotype sharing among donors.

The CDR3 consists of 16 residues. CDR1 is SGHAT, CDR2 FQNNGV, per germline. After removal of 4 bases from V and 6 bases from J, the junction contained 10 bases not matched to a gene. The genomic DNA of each subset was split evenly across several immunoSEQ plates. Libraries were prepared by immunoSEQ multiplex PCR; TCRdb keeps only in-frame clonotypes and omits some of them. The data show 1.5 million to 2.5 million clones, about 95% seen once. CD8 cells regarded as naive lacked CD45RO, were positively chosen for CCR7, and omitted terminally differentiated effector memory CD45RA+ cells. A remark on this clone: Its specificity is unknown.

Material for sequencing was naive CD8+ T cells sorted from blood. This chain connects TRBV11-2 to TRBJ2-2; TRBD1 agrees at 8 bases. The clonotype comes from a man aged 18 to 35 in good health. CDR3 bases: TGTGCCAGCAGCTCGTGGACAGGGAAAGTTCCCGGGGAGCTGTTTTTT. It specifies CASSSWTGKVPGELFF.